A selection of T cell receptor beta chains follows, all from one sample in a study of blood T cell repertoires in COVID-19. Clones were read by immunoSEQ multiplex PCR, and TCRdb kept only the in-frame ones, dropping some. The sample has roughly 120,000 clones, 85% seen once. The sequenced material came from peripheral blood. These receptors were taken from a woman between 55 and 75 years old with COVID-19, enrolled during active disease. CDR3s include the opening cysteine and the closing phenylalanine or tryptophan. A D gene is named only where the DNA matches it firmly. Size is stated for part of the rows, as once, few or many counts, or as a class when the clone is expanded.

v_call	d_call	clone_size	j_call	cdr3_nt	cdr3_aa
TRBV6-6	TRBD2	.	TRBJ2-1	TGTGCCAGCAGCCCTTGGGCGGGGGACGGCAATGAGCAGTTCTTC	CASSPWAGDGNEQFF
TRBV9	TRBD2	.	TRBJ2-7	TGTGCCAGCAGCGTAGAAGGTATCGGGGGGGCGGCCTACGAGCAGTACTTC	CASSVEGIGGAAYEQYF
TRBV19	.	.	TRBJ1-2	TGTGCCAGTAGTATAAATCAGGGTTACTATGGCTACACCTTC	CASSINQGYYGYTF
TRBV14	.	.	TRBJ2-2	TGTGCCAGCAGCCAACCAGGGAACACCGGGGAGCTGTTTTTT	CASSQPGNTGELFF
TRBV18	TRBD2	.	TRBJ2-7	TGTGCCAGCTCACCCGGGAGGCTAGCGGGGGCCTACGAGCAGTACTTC	CASSPGRLAGAYEQYF
TRBV7-8	.	.	TRBJ2-1	TGTGCCAGCAGCTTAGCTCTGTCCACATGGGGGGACGAGCAGTTCTTC	CASSLALSTWGDEQFF
TRBV18	.	.	TRBJ1-3	TGTGCCAGCTCACCACCGTCACAGAGCTCTGGAAACACCATATATTTT	CASSPPSQSSGNTIYF
TRBV4-2	.	.	TRBJ1-2	TGTGCCAGCAGCCAAGTGTTAGACACCGATGGCTACACCTTC	CASSQVLDTDGYTF
TRBV7-3	TRBD2	few	TRBJ2-7	TGTGCCAGCAGCTTAGCGGGGGGGCACGAGCAGTACTTC	CASSLAGGHEQYF
TRBV5-1	TRBD1	.	TRBJ1-1	TGCGCCAGCAGCACTGGGACAGGTATGAACACTGAAGCTTTCTTT	CASSTGTGMNTEAFF
TRBV4-3	.	.	TRBJ1-1	TGCGCCAGCAGCCAAGAGATTACCAGGGGGAACACTGAAGCTTTCTTT	CASSQEITRGNTEAFF
TRBV13	.	.	TRBJ1-1	TGTGCCAGCAGTTTTGCAGGGGAAGCTGAAGCTTTCTTT	CASSFAGEAEAFF
TRBV14	TRBD1	once	TRBJ1-2	TGTGCCAGCAGCCAACTCAAAGTCGGGGACAGGCGTCGAGATGGCCCTAACTATGGCTACACCTTC	CASSQLKVGDRRRDGPNYGYTF
TRBV7-8	.	.	TRBJ1-5	TGTGCCAGCAGCCCCGTGAGGAGCAATCAGCCCCAGCATTTT	CASSPVRSNQPQHF
TRBV7-3	TRBD1	.	TRBJ2-3	TGTGCCAGCAGCTTACTCGACAGGGGGCGCACAGATACGCAGTATTTT	CASSLLDRGRTDTQYF
TRBV29-1	.	.	TRBJ1-5	TGCAGCGTTGGGGGAGTTGGGGGCAATCAGCCCCAGCATTTT	CSVGGVGGNQPQHF
TRBV7-2	.	.	TRBJ1-2	TGTGCCAGCACCCTGGACAGAAACTATGGCTACACCTTC	CASTLDRNYGYTF
TRBV2	.	.	TRBJ1-1	TGTGCCAGCTCCCACACACACACTGAAGCTTTCTTT	CASSHTHTEAFF
TRBV11-3	.	few	TRBJ2-5	TGTGCCAGCAGCCGTACTAGCTGGGGCACCCAAGAGACCCAGTACTTC	CASSRTSWGTQETQYF
TRBV5-5	TRBD2	.	TRBJ2-5	TGTGCCAGCAGACCGGCCCCGGGACTAGCGACGGAGACCCAGTACTTC	CASRPAPGLATETQYF
TRBV4-1	TRBD1	.	TRBJ1-5	TGCGCCAGCAGCCAAGTACGGCAGGGGGACAATCAGCCCCAGCATTTT	CASSQVRQGDNQPQHF
TRBV27	TRBD1	.	TRBJ1-2	TGTGCCAGCAGTCCCCGACAGGGGCTGTACTATGGCTACACCTTC	CASSPRQGLYYGYTF
TRBV5-8	TRBD1	.	TRBJ1-2	TGTGCCAGCAGCACCACGAGTGAGGGGGCGAGCTATGGCTACACCTTC	CASSTTSEGASYGYTF
TRBV28	.	few	TRBJ1-5	TGTGCCAGCAGTTTAGGCGGCCCGACAGCCCTACTCAATCAGCCCCAGCATTTT	CASSLGGPTALLNQPQHF
TRBV6-6	TRBD1	.	TRBJ2-2	TGTGCCAGCAGGGTTGGGTCAGGGGGCGCCGCCGGGGAGCTGTTTTTT	CASRVGSGGAAGELFF
TRBV6-5	TRBD1	.	TRBJ1-2	TGTGCCAGCTCAACTCAGGGGGCTGTTTATGGCTACACCTTC	CASSTQGAVYGYTF
TRBV6-4	.	.	TRBJ2-2	TGTGCCAGCAGTGACGGGGGGACGGGCACCGGGGAGCTGTTTTTT	CASSDGGTGTGELFF
TRBV6-5	TRBD1	.	TRBJ2-2	TGTGCCAGCAGCCCGGGACAGGGAAACACCGGGGAGCTGTTTTTT	CASSPGQGNTGELFF
TRBV10-3	.	.	TRBJ2-7	TGTGCCATCAGTGACCCAGGGGGACTCGACGAGCAGTACTTC	CAISDPGGLDEQYF
TRBV7-2	TRBD2	.	TRBJ2-3	TGTGCCAGCAGCTCGACTAGCGGGGGGGCAACAGATACGCAGTATTTT	CASSSTSGGATDTQYF
TRBV18	.	.	TRBJ1-1	TGTGCCAGCTCACCAGGAGCGAACACTGAAGCTTTCTTT	CASSPGANTEAFF
TRBV2	TRBD1	.	TRBJ1-1	TGTGCCAGCTCGGGATACCCGGGACAGACGCTCACTGAAGCTTTCTTT	CASSGYPGQTLTEAFF
TRBV4-1	.	.	TRBJ1-1	TGCGCCAGCAGCCACCCTGGACAGTTGCCTTCTGCAGCTTTCTTT	CASSHPGQLPSAAFF
TRBV7-9	.	.	TRBJ2-3	TGTGCCAGCAGCTTAGGGACTAGCACAGATACGCAGTATTTT	CASSLGTSTDTQYF
TRBV7-8	.	.	TRBJ2-7	TGTGCCAGCAGCTTAGTGACAGGGGACTACTCCTACGAGCAGTACTTC	CASSLVTGDYSYEQYF